These 32 T cell receptor beta chains came from one sample sequenced in a study of PD-1 blockade in classical Hodgkin lymphoma. The data were produced by immunoSEQ multiplex PCR, yet TCRdb's version contains in-frame clones alone and is incomplete. The sample records fewer than 30,000 clones, roughly 83% being singletons. With no exception, relapse followed autologous stem cell transplantation in all patients, and brentuximab vedotin exposure varied. The source material was peripheral blood mononuclear cells (PBMCs), sampled before the second cycle of nivolumab. Receptor source: a human donor with classical Hodgkin lymphoma.

This chain uses TRBV28 with TRBJ1-1; unclear D gene. The germline CDR1 and CDR2 sequences are MDHEN and SYDVKM. This CDR3 is built from 12 residues. Trimming stripped 5 bases from V and 7 bases from J, with 11 bases between. CDR3 in amino acids: CASSIPGVEAFF. DNA of the CDR3: TGTGCCAGCAGTATCCCTGGCGTTGAAGCTTTCTTT.

This clone was observed a few times. DNA for the CDR3: TGTGCCAGCAGCCCAACCCTGAGGGGGAACACTGAAGCTTTCTTT. Amino acid sequence: CASSPTLRGNTEAFF. The V call is TRBV7-6, the J call TRBJ1-1; tentatively, D is TRBD1 (5 bases). Trimming removed 5 bases from V and 1 base from J, with 14 bases in between. From germline, CDR1 is SGHVS and CDR2 FNYEAQ. The CDR3 contains 15 residues.

This chain links TRBV15 with TRBJ2-7, with D tentatively TRBD2 (6 bases). Germline V CDR1 and CDR2: LNHNV, YYDKDF (reference sequence). Deletions cut 1 base from V and 3 bases from J, with 19 bases between. The CDR3 runs to 17 residues. DNA for the CDR3: TGTGCCACCAGCAGAGGACTAGAGGTGGACCGGGACTACGAGCAGTACTTC. The encoded protein is CATSRGLEVDRDYEQYF.

This sequence joins TRBV6-5 and TRBJ2-2; 7 nucleotides agree with TRBD2. In germline, CDR1 is MNHEY, CDR2 SVGAGI. J was trimmed by 6 bases and V by 4 bases; bases with no gene match: 5. The CDR3 length is 14 residues. The CDR3 spells CASSLREMAGELFF. CDR3 coding DNA: TGTGCCAGCAGTTTGCGGGAGATGGCCGGGGAGCTGTTTTTT.

The chain has TRBV15 and TRBJ2-7, with D hard to call. CDR1 is LNHNV, CDR2 YYDKDF, per germline (reference sequence). The CDR3 is 15 residues long. Trimming took off 0 bases at V and 3 bases at J, with 12 bases between the two ends. CDR3: CATSRDVGSVYEQYF. The CDR3 DNA follows: TGTGCCACCAGCAGAGATGTGGGCTCGGTCTACGAGCAGTACTTC.

This chain joins TRBV27 and TRBJ2-7, with TRBD1 as a possible D gene (6 bases). The germline V gene has CDR1 MNHEY and CDR2 SMNVEV (reference sequence). The CDR3 extends over 14 amino acids. The V gene lost 2 bases and the J gene lost 0 bases, with 8 bases spanning the gap. CDR3 protein: CASSLQGPSYEQYF. The CDR3 nucleotides read TGTGCCAGCAGTTTACAGGGGCCCTCCTACGAGCAGTACTTC.

The chain uses TRBV4-2 and TRBJ2-3; D could derive from TRBD1 or TRBD2 (5 bases each). Germline CDR1 LGHNA, CDR2 YNFKEQ. Deletions cut 3 bases from V and 3 bases from J, with 10 bases between. This CDR3 comprises 14 residues. The CDR3: CASSQWGLTDTQYF. The CDR3 DNA is TGTGCCAGCAGCCAGTGGGGGTTAACAGATACGCAGTATTTT.

This sequence joins TRBV6-5 and TRBJ1-1; TRBD1 agrees at 7 bases. CDR1 MNHEY and CDR2 SVGAGI come from the germline V gene. The CDR3 has 15 residues. After removal of 5 bases from V and 0 bases from J, the junction contained 6 bases not matched to a gene. The CDR3 region has the DNA TGTGCCAGCAGTGCGCTTAGGGGGCTGAACACTGAAGCTTTCTTT. It translates to CASSALRGLNTEAFF.

The chain joins TRBV7-9 to TRBJ1-6; D is perhaps TRBD1 (6 bases). V lost 5 bases, J lost 10 bases, and 15 bases lay in between. The V gene's germline CDR1 is SEHNR and CDR2 FQNEAQ (reference sequence). The CDR3 extends over 14 amino acids. The CDR3 bases are TGTGCCAGCAGCCTAGAGGGGGGCCGGTCACCCCTCCACTTT. Its translation: CASSLEGGRSPLHF.

Comment on this clone: Germline and junction disagree at one end, which may indicate a read error. The chain joins TRBV11-2 to TRBJ2-1; D remains unclear. Germline loops: CDR1 SGHAT, CDR2 FQNNGV. CDR3 length equals 14 residues. The CDR3 is CASTLEIGYNEQFF. The CDR3 nucleotides read TGTGCCAGCACCTTAGAGATAGGGTACAATGAGCAGTTCTTC.

The V and J genes are TRBV6-5 and TRBJ1-1; D gene unclear. V was clipped by 2 bases and J by 4 bases, with 2 bases between them. This CDR3 region has 11 residues. Germline V CDR1 and CDR2: MNHEY, SVGAGI. The CDR3 DNA reads TGTGCCAGCAGTTACGGCACTGAAGCTTTCTTT. Protein sequence: CASSYGTEAFF.

Relative to its sample, this clone is medium-sized. V is TRBV28 and J is TRBJ2-7; the match to TRBD2 covers 9 bases. The CDR3 extends over 15 amino acids. Germline lookup yields CDR1 MDHEN and CDR2 SYDVKM. V lost 5 bases, J lost 5 bases, and 10 bases stayed unmatched. The CDR3 here is CASSPLVAGEDEQYF. CDR3 DNA sequence: TGTGCCAGCAGTCCACTTGTAGCGGGAGAGGACGAGCAGTACTTC.

The V and J genes are TRBV29-1 and TRBJ2-1; perhaps TRBD2 as D (5 bases). V was clipped by 6 bases and J by 7 bases, with 10 bases between them. CDR1 SQVTM and CDR2 ANQGSEA come from the germline V gene. CDR3 length: 11 amino acids. CDR3 loop: CSVGRGNEQFF. CDR3 DNA: TGCAGCGTGGGGAGAGGTAATGAGCAGTTCTTC.

J is TRBJ1-1 and V is TRBV10-3, with D tentatively TRBD1 (5 bases). The CDR3 is 12 residues long. The V end was cut by 4 bases, the J end by 7 bases, with 10 bases between. Germline CDR1 is ENHRY and CDR2 is SYGVKD. The CDR3 bases are TGTGCCATCAGTGGCAGGGCTAATGAAGCTTTCTTT. Protein sequence: CAISGRANEAFF.

CDR3 in DNA: TGTGCCAGCAGCCCAGGGGAGCGGGAAGGGCAGTTCTTC. It is translated as CASSPGEREGQFF. The V and J genes are TRBV9 and TRBJ2-1; tentative D call: TRBD2 (7 bases). The CDR3 contains 13 residues. Germline CDR1 reads SGDLS; CDR2 reads YYNGEE. Trimming stripped 4 bases from V and 12 bases from J, with 17 bases between.

This clone is labeled medium-sized (0.01 to 0.1%). The chain combines TRBV15 with TRBJ2-3; D is perhaps TRBD1 (6 bases). CDR1 is LNHNV, CDR2 YYDKDF, per germline (reference sequence). The CDR3 sequence is 14 residues long. V was cut by 4 bases and J by 0 bases, with 8 bases left in between. Here the CDR3 reads CATSKGQSTDTQYF. The CDR3 DNA reads TGTGCCACCAGCAAAGGACAGAGCACAGATACGCAGTATTTT.

The chain is built from TRBV5-1 and TRBJ1-1; D call uncertain. This CDR3 comprises 13 residues. Germline CDR1 and CDR2: SGHRS and YFSETQ. Trimming pared 4 bases from V and 0 bases from J, leaving 7 bases between. The CDR3 sequence is CASSPELNTEAFF. In nucleotides, the CDR3 is TGCGCCAGCAGCCCTGAGTTGAACACTGAAGCTTTCTTT.

This chain joins TRBV28 and TRBJ1-2; 9 bases agree with TRBD1. CDR1 and CDR2 (germline): MDHEN, SYDVKM. With V trimmed by 4 bases and J by 5 bases, 8 bases remained unmatched. This CDR3 comprises 15 residues. The CDR3 sequence is CASSSPQGAHYGYTF. CDR3 DNA sequence: TGTGCCAGCAGTTCCCCACAGGGGGCCCATTATGGCTACACCTTC.

The chain employs TRBV28 and TRBJ1-2; D unresolved. CDR1 and CDR2 from the germline V gene are MDHEN and SYDVKM. There are 15 residues in the CDR3. V dropped 5 bases and J dropped 2 bases, with 15 bases sitting between them. This chain's CDR3 is CASSQPGSLNYGYTF. In DNA, the CDR3 is TGTGCCAGCAGTCAGCCGGGATCATTAAACTATGGCTACACCTTC.

The table lists this clone with a count of one. The CDR3 loop is CASSYDSGGETEAFF. The CDR3, as DNA: TGTGCCAGCAGTTACGATTCAGGAGGGGAGACTGAAGCTTTCTTT. V is TRBV6-5 and J is TRBJ1-1, with a tentative D call TRBD1 (5 bases). Germline V gene lookup returns CDR1 MNHEY and CDR2 SVGAGI. The CDR3 length is 15 residues. With 2 bases removed from V and 5 bases from J, the gap between germline ends came to 15 bases.

The rearrangement links TRBV7-8 to TRBJ2-5, with 13 positions matching TRBD2. V dropped 5 bases and J dropped 5; count of bases not matched to a gene: 8. Germline values: CDR1 SGHVS, CDR2 FQNEAQ. The CDR3 loop spans 16 amino acids. The CDR3 DNA reads TGTGCCAGCAGCGCGGGACTAGCGGGGAGGCGGGAGACCCAGTACTTC. Amino acids: CASSAGLAGRRETQYF.

The chain carries TRBV5-1 and TRBJ1-1; no clear D gene. Germline V lookup: CDR1 SGHRS, CDR2 YFSETQ. V lost 4 bases and J 0 bases, leaving 13 bases between the germline ends. The CDR3 has 15 amino acids. In DNA form, the CDR3 reads TGCGCCAGCAGCCCCTCGGGCTCCATGAACACTGAAGCTTTCTTT. It translates to CASSPSGSMNTEAFF.

The V gene is TRBV30, the J gene TRBJ2-5; 7 bases match TRBD1. CDR3 size: 14 residues. Germline V lookup: CDR1 GTSNPN, CDR2 SVGIG (reference sequence). Trimming took 7 bases from V and 1 from J; bases not matched to a gene: 9. CDR3 nucleotides: TGTGCCTCTTCCCTAGGGGGCGGCCAAGAGACCCAGTACTTC. Residues: CASSLGGGQETQYF.

This rearrangement joins TRBV9 to TRBJ2-1; 7 nucleotides align to TRBD2. The CDR3 loop spans 12 amino acids. Per germline, CDR1 SGDLS and CDR2 YYNGEE. V dropped 3 bases and J dropped 10; count of bases not matched to a gene: 4. CDR3 DNA: TGTGCCAGCAGCGGTAGCGGGTTAGAGCAGTTCTTC. It translates to CASSGSGLEQFF.

The table lists this clone with a few counts. The rearrangement joins TRBV6-1 to TRBJ1-1, with D possibly TRBD1 on 6 matching bases. V was pared by 8 bases and J by 4 bases, with 17 bases between. Germline V gene lookup returns CDR1 MNHNS and CDR2 SASEGT. The length of the CDR3 is 14 residues. This chain's CDR3 is CASSTTGLGTEAFF. The CDR3 DNA reads TGTGCCAGCTCAACCACAGGGCTCGGCACTGAAGCTTTCTTT.

In its sample, this clone was seen a few times. This sequence joins TRBV2 and TRBJ2-6, with D possibly TRBD2 on 6 matching bases. The V end lost 1 base, the J end lost 2 bases, and 9 bases lay between the germline ends. Germline V CDR1 and CDR2: SNHLY, FYNNEI. This CDR3 has 16 amino acids. The CDR3 DNA reads as TGTGCCAGCAGTGAAGAGGGACTCGCTGGGGCCAACGTCCTGACTTTC. It specifies CASSEEGLAGANVLTF. Full variable domain (missing parts from reference TRBV2 and TRBJ2-6): EPEVTQTPSHQVTQMGQEVILRCVPISNHLYFYWYRQILGQKVEFLVSFYNNEISEKSEIFDDQFSVERPDGSNFTLKIRSTKLEDSAMYFCASSEEGLAGANVLTFGAGSRLTVL.

This chain connects TRBV10-3 to TRBJ1-1, with TRBD1 identical over 10 bases. V trimming: 9 bases; J trimming: 7 bases; junction bases outside the gene matches: 8. This CDR3 spans 13 amino acids. Germline CDR1 and CDR2: ENHRY and SYGVKD. CDR3 nucleotides: TGTGCCATGGCCGGGACAGGGGTGGGTGAAGCTTTCTTT. Translated, it gives CAMAGTGVGEAFF.

The J gene is TRBJ1-1, the V gene TRBV6-6; D not certain. Per germline, CDR1 MNHNY and CDR2 SVGAGI (reference sequence). The CDR3 consists of 12 residues. Trimming removed 3 bases from V and 7 bases from J, with 9 bases in between. CDR3 sequence reads: CASSYRADEAFF. The CDR3 DNA is TGTGCCAGCAGTTATCGGGCAGATGAAGCTTTCTTT.

This clone was seen just once. V and J are TRBV10-3 and TRBJ1-2; the match to TRBD1 covers 9 bases. The CDR3 is 15 residues long. CDR1 and CDR2 (germline): ENHRY, SYGVKD. V was clipped by 7 bases and J by 2 bases; unmatched bases: 8. CDR3 protein: CAINTRDRANYGYTF. The CDR3 DNA sequence: TGTGCCATCAACACCCGGGACAGGGCGAACTATGGCTACACCTTC.

In DNA form, the CDR3 reads TGTGCCAGTACTTCATGGGGACAGGGGATCTATAATTCACCCCTCCACTTT. This codes for CASTSWGQGIYNSPLHF. The V and J genes are TRBV19 and TRBJ1-6; TRBD1 matches 10 bases. Germline CDR1 LNHDA, CDR2 SQIVND (reference sequence). The CDR3 consists of 17 residues. J gave up 3 bases and V 7 bases, and 9 bases lay outside the gene matches.

The genes are TRBV30 and TRBJ1-1; D is unclear. Germline values: CDR1 GTSNPN, CDR2 SVGIG (reference sequence). V was cut by 3 bases and J by 2 bases, with 13 bases left in between. The CDR3 runs 14 residues. The CDR3 loop is CAWRILTVNTEAFF. The DNA of the CDR3 is TGTGCCTGGAGAATCTTGACGGTTAACACTGAAGCTTTCTTT.

A single count supports this clone. This sequence joins TRBV27 and TRBJ1-1; D unresolved. V was trimmed by 2 bases and J by 4 bases, leaving 11 bases between them. The CDR3 has 14 residues. Germline V gene data show CDR1 as MNHEY and CDR2 as SMNVEV (reference sequence). CDR3 amino acids: CASSLTEPPTEAFF. In DNA form, the CDR3 reads TGTGCCAGCAGTTTAACTGAGCCACCCACTGAAGCTTTCTTT.